This TCR beta chain was captured in a study of blood T cells in healthy people across ages. Broader study findings: Diversity figures based on one million T cells were deemed too low.

In germline, CDR1 is KGHSH, CDR2 LQKENI. J lost 0 bases, V lost 4 bases, and 5 bases had no gene match. This CDR3 is 16 amino acids long. As regards this clonotype: Its specificity is unknown.

With a J-beta primer mix and a sample-barcoded 5' primer, a second PCR ran about 7 to 12 cycles. MiXCR, run by TCRdb on the 5' RACE reads, gives a single entry per CDR3 protein. The table has some 750,000 distinct CDR3 sequences, 20% to 25% seen once. This sequence was found in a man between 65 and 85 years old in good health. This chain links TRBV18 with TRBJ1-5; TRBD1 aligns across 8 bases. Sequencing used blood. CDR3 DNA: TGTGCCAGCTCACGGGGACAGGCCAATAGCAATCAGCCCCAGCATTTT. Translation: CASSRGQANSNQPQHF.